Here is one T cell receptor beta chain with its context. Deletions cut 6 bases from V and 0 bases from J, with 10 bases between. The CDR3 spans 14 residues. Germline V gene data show CDR1 as SEHNR and CDR2 as FQNEAQ (reference sequence). The data originate from a study of technical replicates of blood from a handful of donors. Method: immunoSEQ multiplex PCR; TCRdb's copy keeps in-frame clones and lacks some. The sample records about 81,000 clones, more than 80% being singletons. The chain joins TRBV7-9 to TRBJ2-3; D remains ambiguous. The TCR comes from a human donor in good health. Some clones in this sample may be carry-over from other donors' samples. Sequenced sample: PBMCs. CDR3 nucleotide sequence: TGTGCCAGCAGTATGACAACTAGCACAGATACGCAGTATTTT. This translates into CASSMTTSTDTQYF.